The 5 T cell receptor beta chains presented below share a single source sample, sequenced in a study of T cells in Graves' hyperthyroidism and ophthalmopathy. RNA transcripts were the template for amplifying TCR beta CDR3 regions. The HTBI set primed first-round TCR CDR3 RT-PCR. TCRdb reprocessed the multiplex PCR reads with MiXCR, giving one entry per CDR3 protein. The sample lists 300,000 or so distinct CDR3 sequences, about 17% occurring once. Sequenced: blood. Receptors were obtained from a woman aged 55-70 years with Graves' ophthalmopathy.

V usage is TRBV5-1 and J usage is TRBJ2-6; D unresolved. The V gene's germline CDR1 is SGHRS and CDR2 YFSETQ. Deletions cut 5 bases from V and 3 bases from J, with 15 bases between. This CDR3 has 16 residues. The CDR3 bases are TGCGCCAGCAGTCGCGACCCTTTAAGTGGGGCCAACGTCCTGACTTTC. As protein: CASSRDPLSGANVLTF.

A few counts support this clonotype. This chain uses TRBV24-1 with TRBJ2-1; D remains unclear. Trimming pared 8 bases from V and 0 bases from J, leaving 7 bases between. The CDR3 contains 13 residues. Germline lookup yields CDR1 KGHDR and CDR2 SFDVKD. The CDR3 loop reads CATIGSSYNEQFF. The CDR3 nucleotides read TGTGCCACCATAGGAAGCTCCTACAATGAGCAGTTCTTC.

This clonotype was seen ten or more times. This sequence joins TRBV29-1 and TRBJ1-1; the D is unclear. In germline, CDR1 is SQVTM, CDR2 ANQGSEA. Trimming removed 4 bases at V and 7 bases at J, with 7 bases between. CDR3 length: 10 residues. The CDR3 DNA reads as TGCAGCGTTGGCACAGATGAAGCTTTCTTT. This gives the protein CSVGTDEAFF.

This clonotype showed up just a few times. The chain is built from TRBV5-4 and TRBJ2-2, with 12 bases lining up with TRBD2. J gave up 7 bases and V 4 bases, and 2 bases lay outside the gene matches. Germline V gene data show CDR1 as SGHNT and CDR2 as YYREEE (reference sequence). The CDR3 spans 14 residues. CDR3 sequence reads: CASSTSGGIGELFF. In DNA form, the CDR3 reads TGTGCCAGCAGCACTAGCGGGGGGATCGGGGAGCTGTTTTTT. Full variable domain (missing parts from reference TRBV5-4 and TRBJ2-2): ETGVTQSPTHLIKTRGQQVTLRCSSQSGHNTVSWYQQALGQGPQFIFQYYREEENGRGNFPPRFSGLQFPNYSSELNVNALELDDSALYLCASSTSGGIGELFFGEGSRLTVL.

This chain uses TRBV6-1 with TRBJ1-1, with TRBD1 matching 8 bases. The J segment lost 3 bases and the V segment lost 5 bases, leaving 11 bases of the junction unmatched. Germline V CDR1 and CDR2: MNHNS, SASEGT. The CDR3 sequence is 16 residues long. CDR3 bases: TGTGCCAGCAGTCCCACAGGGACAGGTGGGGACACTGAAGCTTTCTTT. Translating gives CASSPTGTGGDTEAFF.